The 27 T cell receptor beta chains presented below share a single source sample, sequenced in a study of blood T cell repertoires in COVID-19. TCRdb's table, derived via immunoSEQ multiplex PCR, lists solely in-frame clones and lacks some. The table includes approximately 84,000 clones, 83% detected once. What was sequenced was peripheral blood. The receptors stem from a woman aged 80 or over with acute or convalescent COVID-19.

The rearrangement uses TRBV2 and TRBJ2-1; D possibly corresponds to TRBD1 (6 bases). The CDR3 has 13 residues. Germline CDR1 reads SNHLY; CDR2 reads FYNNEI. Trimming pared 6 bases from V and 4 bases from J, leaving 10 bases between. CDR3 in amino acids: CASRVDRYNEQFF. As DNA, the CDR3 is TGTGCCAGCAGGGTCGACAGGTACAATGAGCAGTTCTTC.

The rearrangement joins TRBV5-1 to TRBJ2-2, with 9 bases fitting TRBD1. V trimming: 0 bases; J trimming: 3 bases; junction bases outside the gene matches: 6. In germline, CDR1 is SGHRS, CDR2 YFSETQ. This CDR3 spans 17 amino acids. CDR3 sequence (DNA): TGCGCCAGCAGCTTGGGGCCGGGACAGGGCTACACCGGGGAGCTGTTTTTT. Its translation is CASSLGPGQGYTGELFF.

V gene TRBV7-2 combines with J gene TRBJ2-7; TRBD2 matches at 14 bases. The CDR3 runs 17 residues. Trimming cost V 3 bases and J 5 bases; bases outside gene matches: 9. Germline lookup yields CDR1 SGHTA and CDR2 FQGNSA. DNA of the CDR3: TGTGCCAGCAGCTTGACCGGGACTAGCGGGAGTAGGGACGAGCAGTACTTC. Protein: CASSLTGTSGSRDEQYF.

This clone showed up just a few times. The chain employs TRBV6-6 and TRBJ1-1; D is undetermined. V lost 1 base, J lost 0 bases, and 3 bases lay in between. The V gene's germline CDR1 is MNHNY and CDR2 SVGAGI (reference sequence). The CDR3 contains 13 residues. CDR3 sequence (DNA): TGTGCCAGCAGTTACTTCTTGAACACTGAAGCTTTCTTT. This codes for CASSYFLNTEAFF.

The chain has TRBV7-9 and TRBJ2-1; TRBD2 matches at 14 bases. There are 15 residues in the CDR3. Germline V gene sequence: CDR1 SEHNR, CDR2 FQNEAQ (reference sequence). Trimming removed 4 bases from V and 10 bases from J; junction bases left unmatched: 6. CDR3 sequence: CASSSGLAGGREQFF. In nucleotides, the CDR3 is TGTGCCAGCAGCTCAGGACTAGCGGGAGGAAGGGAGCAGTTCTTC. The whole variable domain, remainder taken from reference TRBV7-9 and TRBJ2-1, is DTGVSQNPRHKITKRGQNVTFRCDPISEHNRLYWYRQTLGQGPEFLTYFQNEAQLEKSRLLSDRFSAERPKGSFSTLEIQRTEQGDSAMYLCASSSGLAGGREQFFGPGTRLTVL.

The chain carries TRBV7-2 and TRBJ2-7, with 7 bases matching TRBD2. The CDR3 extends over 13 amino acids. V was pared by 3 bases and J by 6 bases, with 5 bases of the junction left unmatched. CDR1 is SGHTA and CDR2 is FQGNSA in the germline V gene. The CDR3 here is CASSLLAGAEQYF. The CDR3 coding sequence is TGTGCCAGCAGCTTGTTAGCGGGTGCCGAGCAGTACTTC.

The chain uses TRBV5-8 and TRBJ2-1; maybe TRBD2 (6 bases). The CDR3 has 14 residues. Germline values: CDR1 SGHTS, CDR2 YDEGEE. Trimming cost V 4 bases and J 2 bases, with 10 bases left between them. Here the CDR3 reads CASSPRGTYNEQFF. The CDR3 DNA is TGTGCCAGCAGCCCGCGGGGCACCTACAATGAGCAGTTCTTC.

This clone was recorded a few times. The chain is built from TRBV5-1 and TRBJ2-2; TRBD2 matches 15 bases. The CDR3 runs to 16 residues. Germline lookup yields CDR1 SGHRS and CDR2 YFSETQ. Trimming removed 4 bases from V and 5 bases from J; junction bases left unmatched: 3. The CDR3 coding sequence is TGCGCCAGCAGCAGGACTAGCGGGAGGGATACCGGGGAGCTGTTTTTT. This translates into CASSRTSGRDTGELFF.

The V gene is TRBV5-1, the J gene TRBJ1-2; TRBD1 aligns across 9 bases. V gave up 4 bases and J gave up 6 bases; unmatched junction bases: 7. CDR1 and CDR2 (germline): SGHRS, YFSETQ. This CDR3 has 14 amino acids. The CDR3 DNA follows: TGCGCCAGCAGCCATTCACAGGGGGCGGATGGCTACACCTTC. It codes for CASSHSQGADGYTF.

As DNA, the CDR3 is TGCAGCGTTGAAGATCTACAGGAGACCTCCTATGGCTACACCTTC. Its protein is CSVEDLQETSYGYTF. The chain recombines TRBV29-1 with TRBJ1-2; the D gene is possibly TRBD1 (5 bases). The CDR3 runs to 15 residues. V lost 0 bases and J lost 4, with 15 bases in between. Per the germline V gene, CDR1 is SQVTM and CDR2 is ANQGSEA. Full variable domain (rest looked up from reference TRBV29-1 and TRBJ1-2): SAVISQKPSRDICQRGTSLTIQCQVDSQVTMMFWYRQQPGQSLTLIATANQGSEATYESGFVIDKFPISRPNLTFSTLTVSNMSPEDSSIYLCSVEDLQETSYGYTFGSGTRLTVV.

This clone was seen a handful of times. The V gene is TRBV28, the J gene TRBJ2-3; the D gene is possibly TRBD1 (6 bases). The CDR3 has 15 amino acids. The germline V gene has CDR1 MDHEN and CDR2 SYDVKM. V lost 10 bases, J lost 2 bases, and 19 bases lay in between. In nucleotides, the CDR3 is TGTGCCATCAGCCGAACAGGGTTGGACACAGATACGCAGTATTTT. As protein: CAISRTGLDTDTQYF.

The rearrangement uses TRBV4-1 and TRBJ1-3, with TRBD1 matching over 7 bases. From germline, CDR1 is MGHRA and CDR2 YSYEKL. The trim removed 3 bases at V and 2 bases at J, leaving 4 bases unmatched. CDR3 length: 15 residues. The CDR3 loop is CASSHQQGTGNTIYF. The DNA for the CDR3 is TGCGCCAGCAGCCATCAACAGGGGACTGGAAACACCATATATTTT.

The chain is built from TRBV11-2 and TRBJ2-1, with TRBD2 matching 10 bases. CDR3 length: 16 residues. Germline values: CDR1 SGHAT, CDR2 FQNNGV. J was trimmed by 13 bases and V by 1 base; bases with no gene match: 13. In DNA, the CDR3 is TGTGCCAGCAGCTTAGGGGACAGAGCGGGAGGGACGGGACAGTTCTTC. It codes for CASSLGDRAGGTGQFF. The full variable domain, completed using reference TRBV11-2 and TRBJ2-1, is EAGVAQSPRYKIIEKRQSVAFWCNPISGHATLYWYQQILGQGPKLLIQFQNNGVVDDSQLPKDRFSAERLKGVDSTLKIQPAKLEDSAVYLCASSLGDRAGGTGQFFGPGTRLTVL.

The chain is built from TRBV24-1 and TRBJ2-3; a possible D gene is TRBD2 (6 bases). In germline, CDR1 is KGHDR, CDR2 SFDVKD. Trimming left V 4 bases short and J 3 bases short, with 10 bases between. This CDR3 has 14 residues. In nucleotides, the CDR3 is TGTGCCACCAGTGACGGAGGGCGTACAGATACGCAGTATTTT. This encodes CATSDGGRTDTQYF.

The chain combines TRBV12-5 with TRBJ2-3; D is ambiguous. CDR1 is LGHNT, CDR2 FRNRAP, per germline. The ends were cut back, 8 bases at V and 5 bases at J, with 5 bases in the middle. The CDR3 covers 10 residues. The CDR3 sequence is CASRGDTQYF. In DNA, the CDR3 is TGTGCTAGTCGCGGAGATACGCAGTATTTT.

By share of the sample, this clone is medium-sized. J is TRBJ1-6 and V is TRBV18; D ambiguous. The CDR3 totals 15 residues. Trimming cost V 2 bases and J 5 bases, with 10 bases left between them. Germline CDR1 reads KGHSH; CDR2 reads LQKENI. The CDR3 region is CASSPEQLNNSPLHF. The CDR3 DNA reads as TGTGCCAGCTCACCAGAACAGCTAAATAATTCACCCCTCCACTTT.

The chain is built from TRBV29-1 and TRBJ1-1; weak D call: TRBD1 (6 bases). CDR1 is SQVTM and CDR2 is ANQGSEA in the germline V gene. Deletions cut 4 bases from V and 0 bases from J, with 9 bases between. The CDR3 loop spans 13 amino acids. CDR3 amino acids: CSVGTVVNTEAFF. CDR3 nucleotide sequence: TGCAGCGTTGGGACAGTCGTGAACACTGAAGCTTTCTTT.

In its sample, this clone was seen once. J is TRBJ1-1 and V is TRBV18; 9 nucleotides agree with TRBD1. This CDR3 has 16 amino acids. Germline CDR1 is KGHSH and CDR2 is LQKENI. V shed 6 bases, J shed 5 bases, and the junction held 13 bases outside the gene matches. The CDR3 sequence: CASSSAVGQGGTEAFF. The CDR3 nucleotides read TGTGCCAGCTCCTCGGCCGTGGGACAGGGAGGGACTGAAGCTTTCTTT.

V usage is TRBV2 and J usage is TRBJ1-5; TRBD1 matches 8 bases. Germline CDR1 is SNHLY and CDR2 is FYNNEI. This CDR3 is 14 amino acids long. Trimming removed 4 bases from V and 10 bases from J; junction bases left unmatched: 9. In nucleotides, the CDR3 is TGTGCCAGCAGTGTCGGCCAGGGGGCCGGACCCCAGCATTTT. The encoded protein is CASSVGQGAGPQHF.

The chain employs TRBV6-5 and TRBJ1-2; 9 bases match TRBD1. Germline V gene data show CDR1 as MNHEY and CDR2 as SVGAGI. With V trimmed by 6 bases and J by 4 bases, 6 bases remained unmatched. This CDR3 region has 14 residues. In DNA form, the CDR3 reads TGTGCCAGCAGGGAGACAGGGGGGACCTATGGCTACACCTTC. It encodes CASRETGGTYGYTF.

The J gene is TRBJ2-7, the V gene TRBV18; D is uncertain. This CDR3 has 13 amino acids. Trimming removed 4 bases at V and 1 base at J, with 8 bases between. Per the germline V gene, CDR1 is KGHSH and CDR2 is LQKENI. For the CDR3, the DNA is TGTGCCAGCTCACTCACTGAGTCCTACGAGCAGTACTTC. Translating it yields CASSLTESYEQYF.

This CDR3 reads CASSLATGTGEGYTF. The CDR3 coding sequence is TGCGCCAGCAGCTTGGCCACCGGGACAGGGGAGGGCTACACCTTC. The rearrangement links TRBV5-1 to TRBJ1-2; TRBD1 agrees at 10 bases. This CDR3 has 15 residues. Trimming cost V 0 bases and J 8 bases; bases outside gene matches: 7. Germline V CDR1 and CDR2: SGHRS, YFSETQ.

The chain joins TRBV19 to TRBJ1-5, with 7 bases that match TRBD1. V shed 3 bases, J shed 6 bases, and the junction held 5 bases outside the gene matches. This CDR3 has 14 residues. Germline V lookup: CDR1 LNHDA, CDR2 SQIVND (reference sequence). DNA for the CDR3: TGTGCCAGTAGTATCGACAGGGCTACTCAGCCCCAGCATTTT. Its translation: CASSIDRATQPQHF. Combining the CDR3 with reference TRBV19 and TRBJ1-5 gives the whole variable domain DGGITQSPKYLFRKEGQNVTLSCEQNLNHDAMYWYRQDPGQGLRLIYYSQIVNDFQKGDIAEGYSVSREKKESFPLTVTSAQKNPTAFYLCASSIDRATQPQHFGDGTRLSIL.

The chain recombines TRBV6-6 with TRBJ1-1; D remains unclear. Germline V lookup: CDR1 MNHNY, CDR2 SVGAGI (reference sequence). Deletions cut 8 bases from V and 1 base from J, with 14 bases between. The CDR3 is made up of 14 amino acids. CDR3 sequence: CASRSGPPNTEAFF. The CDR3 DNA follows: TGTGCCAGCCGGAGCGGCCCCCCGAACACTGAAGCTTTCTTT.

This chain joins TRBV4-1 and TRBJ1-2; D gene ambiguous. V lost 1 base, J lost 0 bases, and 6 bases lay in between. The CDR3 runs to 14 residues. Per germline, CDR1 MGHRA and CDR2 YSYEKL. The CDR3 reads CASSQVQPNYGYTF. The DNA of the CDR3 is TGCGCCAGCAGCCAAGTACAGCCTAACTATGGCTACACCTTC.

This chain links TRBV3-1 (or the pseudogene TRBV3-2) with TRBJ2-5; TRBD1 aligns across 7 bases. The CDR3 runs 14 residues. Germline V gives CDR1 LGHDT, CDR2 YNNKEL (reference sequence). The V and J ends lost 3 bases and 4 bases, in that order; junction bases with no gene match: 5. The chain's CDR3 is CASSHRQGRETQYF. CDR3 nucleotide sequence: TGTGCCAGCAGCCATCGACAGGGAAGAGAGACCCAGTACTTC.

J is TRBJ2-2 and V is TRBV7-6, with D tentatively TRBD2 (5 bases). The CDR3 runs 17 residues. The V end was cut by 1 base, the J end by 5 bases, with 17 bases between. The germline V gene has CDR1 SGHVS and CDR2 FNYEAQ. In DNA form, the CDR3 reads TGTGCCAGCAGCTTAGGGCTCGAGGGAACGGGGACCGGGGAGCTGTTTTTT. It translates to CASSLGLEGTGTGELFF. Looking up the rest from reference TRBV7-6 and TRBJ2-2 gives the full variable domain: GAGVSQSPRYKVTKRGQDVALRCDPISGHVSLYWYRQALGQGPEFLTYFNYEAQQDKSGLPNDRFSAERPEGSISTLTIQRTEQRDSAMYRCASSLGLEGTGTGELFFGEGSRLTVL.